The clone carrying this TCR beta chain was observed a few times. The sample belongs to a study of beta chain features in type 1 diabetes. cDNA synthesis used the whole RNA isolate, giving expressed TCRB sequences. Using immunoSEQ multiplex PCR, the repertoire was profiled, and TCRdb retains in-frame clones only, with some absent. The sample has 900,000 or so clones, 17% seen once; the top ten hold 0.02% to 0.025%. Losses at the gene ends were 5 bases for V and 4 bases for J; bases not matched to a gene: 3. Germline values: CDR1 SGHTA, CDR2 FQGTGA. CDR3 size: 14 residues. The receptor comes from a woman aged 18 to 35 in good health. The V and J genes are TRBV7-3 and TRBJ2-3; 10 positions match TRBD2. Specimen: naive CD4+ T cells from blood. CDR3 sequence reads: CASSPGLAPDTQYF. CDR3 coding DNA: TGTGCCAGCAGCCCGGGACTAGCGCCAGATACGCAGTATTTT.